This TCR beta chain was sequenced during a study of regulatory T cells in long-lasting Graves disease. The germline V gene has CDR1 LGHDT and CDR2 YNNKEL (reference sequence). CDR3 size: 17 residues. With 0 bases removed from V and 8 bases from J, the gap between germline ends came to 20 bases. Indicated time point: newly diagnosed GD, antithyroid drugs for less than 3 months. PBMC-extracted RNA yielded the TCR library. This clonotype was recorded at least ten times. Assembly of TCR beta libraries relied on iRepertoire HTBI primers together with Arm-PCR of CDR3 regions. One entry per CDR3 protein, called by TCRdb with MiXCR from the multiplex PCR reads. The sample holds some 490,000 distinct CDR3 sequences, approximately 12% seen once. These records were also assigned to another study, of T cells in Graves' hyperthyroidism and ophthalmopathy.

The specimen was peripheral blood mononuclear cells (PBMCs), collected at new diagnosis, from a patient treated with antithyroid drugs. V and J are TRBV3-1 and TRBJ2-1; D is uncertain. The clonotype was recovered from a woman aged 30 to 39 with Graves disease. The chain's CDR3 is CASSQDFALSVSDEQFF. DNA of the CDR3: TGTGCCAGCAGCCAAGATTTCGCCCTTAGTGTGTCAGATGAGCAGTTCTTC.